This TCR beta chain comes out of a study of Ad26.COV2.S vaccination and SARS-CoV-2 variants. Study-level points and caveats: While placebo recipients had lower spike-specific TCR breadth, vaccine recipients had more. It was found that vaccine and placebo recipients had similar non-spike TCR breadth. Substantial breadth was reported for post-vaccination spike-specific CD8+ and CD4+ T cells.

Here immunoSEQ multiplex PCR was the method, and the copy in TCRdb shows in-frame clones only, minus some. The sample includes around 100,000 clones, roughly 80% of them seen just once. With 5 bases removed from V and 1 base from J, the gap between germline ends came to 11 bases. The CDR3 spans 14 residues. Looked up from germline, CDR1 is SSHAT and CDR2 is FNYEAQ (reference sequence). This clone has more than one count but fewer than ten. Its antigen is undetermined. The source is a human donor who had recovered from COVID-19. The chain uses TRBV7-7 and TRBJ2-5; D is possibly TRBD1 (6 bases). The specimen comprised peripheral blood, sampled after recovery from COVID-19. CDR3: CASSLGTTQETQYF. In nucleotides, the CDR3 is TGTGCCAGCAGCCTAGGGACAACCCAAGAGACCCAGTACTTC.